This TCR beta chain was identified in a study of cytomegalovirus exposure and HLA in healthy donors. Notes on the study in general: Reportedly, a later analysis found an Asian-associated ancestry cluster had fewer N-insertions than the approximately 700-donor mean. In a later analysis, TCR beta V- and J-gene trimming was associated with a missense DCLRE1C variant.

The CDR3 runs to 14 residues. V gave up 0 bases and J gave up 3 bases, with 6 bases separating them. Germline CDR1 is KGHSH and CDR2 is LQKENI. For this clone: Its antigen is unknown.

The primer mix had 60 Vbeta and 13 Jbeta primers. Authors' methods: Tens of millions of unique TCR beta chains, roughly 10 million shared, were counted in a later analysis. This table comes from immunoSEQ multiplex PCR, and its TCRdb copy is limited to in-frame clones, with some not included. The DNA was the basis for D and trimming; V, J and clone size are from that table. The sample gives a few hundred thousand clones, around four fifths of which show up once; 0.58% is in the top ten. V usage is TRBV18 and J usage is TRBJ1-3, with D uncertain. Input material: PBMCs. This receptor was identified in a woman in her thirties or forties in good health and CMV-seronegative. CDR3 coding DNA: TGTGCCAGCTCACCACCTCCCGGTGGAAACACCATATATTTT. Protein sequence: CASSPPPGGNTIYF.